The 20 T cell receptor beta chains reported below all come from one sample, sequenced in a study of OX40 agonist ivuxolimab in advanced cancers. Sequenced by immunoSEQ multiplex PCR; TCRdb stores in-frame clones only, minus some. In the table there are some 46,000 clones, about 95% of which are singletons. The sequencing used CD4+ or CD8+ T cells sorted from blood, collected in a trial of the OX40 agonist ivuxolimab. All receptors come from an adult with an advanced solid tumor such as melanoma, head and neck, liver or kidney cancer.

This chain joins TRBV5-6 and TRBJ1-5; D is possibly TRBD1 (5 bases). This CDR3 is built from 14 residues. Germline V lookup: CDR1 SGHDT, CDR2 YYEEEE. V dropped 7 bases and J dropped 4 bases, with 15 bases sitting between them. In DNA, the CDR3 is TGTGCCAGCTCGGGGGGTGGTCGGAATCAGCCCCAGCATTTT. This encodes CASSGGGRNQPQHF.

The CDR3 bases are TGCAGCGGGCGCACAGATACGCAGTATTTT. This sequence encodes CSGRTDTQYF. The chain links TRBV29-1 to TRBJ2-3; D ambiguous. Trimming pared 7 bases from V and 1 base from J, leaving 3 bases between. Germline V gene sequence: CDR1 SQVTM, CDR2 ANQGSEA. This CDR3 region has 10 residues.

V usage is TRBV9 and J usage is TRBJ2-5; possible D gene TRBD2, 6 bases. The V end lost 3 bases, the J end lost 5 bases, and 14 bases lay between the germline ends. CDR3 length: 14 residues. Germline V gives CDR1 SGDLS, CDR2 YYNGEE. This CDR3 is CASSASGVAETQYF. The CDR3 DNA follows: TGTGCCAGCAGCGCCTCGGGGGTAGCGGAGACCCAGTACTTC.

V is TRBV9 and J is TRBJ2-7; D is unclear. The CDR3 is made up of 11 amino acids. The V end was cut by 4 bases, the J end by 4 bases, with 6 bases between. The germline V gene has CDR1 SGDLS and CDR2 YYNGEE. The CDR3 DNA is TGTGCCAGCAGCTCCGGATACGAGCAGTACTTC. It translates to CASSSGYEQYF.

The V gene is TRBV11-2, the J gene TRBJ2-7; TRBD2 is a possible D gene (5 bases). This CDR3 has 14 residues. Trimming took off 1 base at V and 7 bases at J, with 14 bases between the two ends. CDR1 is SGHAT, CDR2 FQNNGV, per germline. CDR3 protein: CASSLGIGVGEQYF. The DNA for the CDR3 is TGTGCCAGCAGCTTAGGAATCGGGGTGGGGGAGCAGTACTTC.

J is TRBJ1-5 and V is TRBV5-6; D remains unclear. CDR1 is SGHDT and CDR2 is YYEEEE in the germline V gene. Trimming pared 0 bases from V and 0 bases from J, leaving 7 bases between. This CDR3 comprises 15 residues. CDR3 amino acids: CASSLALHSNQPQHF. Written as DNA, the CDR3 is TGTGCCAGCAGCTTGGCCTTACATAGCAATCAGCCCCAGCATTTT.

CDR3 residues: CASSRPRGTNTGELFF. Here the CDR3 DNA reads TGCGCCAGCAGTCGCCCCAGGGGGACTAACACCGGGGAGCTGTTTTTT. V gene TRBV23-1 combines with J gene TRBJ2-2, with TRBD1 as a possible D gene (7 bases). TRBV23-1 is recorded as an ORF, its role being uncertain. Trimming took 4 bases from V and 2 from J, leaving 14 bases between them. This CDR3 has 16 amino acids.

The CDR3, as DNA: TGTGCCAGCAGTTATTTTGGGGGCTCCTACGAGCAGTACTTC. Its translation is CASSYFGGSYEQYF. This chain connects TRBV6-6 to TRBJ2-7, with D tentatively TRBD1 or TRBD2 (5 bases each). Germline V gene lookup returns CDR1 MNHNY and CDR2 SVGAGI (reference sequence). The CDR3 is made up of 14 amino acids. Trimming took off 3 bases at V and 0 bases at J, with 9 bases between the two ends.

The chain has TRBV19 and TRBJ2-5; possible D gene TRBD2, 6 bases. The V and J ends lost 6 bases and 2 bases respectively, with 16 bases between them. The CDR3 contains 15 residues. The germline V gene has CDR1 LNHDA and CDR2 SQIVND (reference sequence). CDR3 region: CASRAPISGQETQYF. CDR3 in DNA: TGTGCCAGTAGAGCCCCGATTAGCGGACAAGAGACCCAGTACTTC.

The gene calls are TRBV9 and TRBJ1-1; D might be TRBD1 (6 bases). Germline CDR1 is SGDLS and CDR2 is YYNGEE. This CDR3 is built from 17 residues. V was pared by 4 bases and J by 6 bases, with 25 bases between. CDR3 region: CASSPDSGPSIRAEAFF. DNA for the CDR3: TGTGCCAGCAGCCCGGACAGCGGCCCCTCGATCCGCGCTGAAGCTTTCTTT.

V usage is TRBV27 and J usage is TRBJ2-3; 10 bases align to TRBD2. The J segment lost 4 bases and the V segment lost 3 bases, leaving 7 bases of the junction unmatched. The CDR3 contains 16 residues. Germline-derived CDR1 and CDR2 are MNHEY and SMNVEV (reference sequence). CDR3 loop: CASSFTAGGPPDTQYF. CDR3 in DNA: TGTGCCAGCAGTTTTACAGCGGGAGGGCCCCCAGATACGCAGTATTTT.

The V gene is TRBV7-9, the J gene TRBJ2-7; D may be TRBD2 (5 bases). The ends were cut back, 6 bases at V and 0 bases at J, with 12 bases in the middle. The CDR3 is 14 amino acids. Germline values: CDR1 SEHNR, CDR2 FQNEAQ (reference sequence). This chain's CDR3 is CASSRTPSSYEQYF. The CDR3 DNA reads TGTGCCAGCAGTCGGACTCCAAGCTCCTACGAGCAGTACTTC.

The chain links TRBV11-3 to TRBJ2-1; 7 nucleotides align to TRBD1. This CDR3 comprises 17 residues. V lost 1 base, J lost 2 bases, and 8 bases stayed unmatched. Looked up from germline, CDR1 is SGHNT and CDR2 is YENEEA. The CDR3 is CASSLGRGQGAYNEQFF. The CDR3, as DNA: TGTGCCAGCAGCTTAGGACGAGGGCAGGGGGCCTACAATGAGCAGTTCTTC.

The chain recombines TRBV4-3 with TRBJ1-2; 7 bases agree with TRBD1. The CDR3 spans 15 residues. V gave up 1 base and J gave up 1 base; unmatched junction bases: 3. Germline V gene data show CDR1 as LGHNA and CDR2 as YSLEER. The CDR3 coding sequence is TGCGCCAGCAGCCAAGGACACAGGGGTAACTATGGCTACACCTTC. This encodes CASSQGHRGNYGYTF.

This rearrangement joins TRBV5-6 to TRBJ1-2, with D possibly matching TRBD1 (5 bases). This CDR3 region has 17 residues. Trimming cost V 1 base and J 7 bases, with 23 bases left between them. Germline CDR1 reads SGHDT; CDR2 reads YYEEEE. The CDR3 protein is CASSLFIPDIWGTGYTF. The CDR3 nucleotides are TGTGCCAGCAGCTTGTTTATTCCGGACATTTGGGGTACTGGCTACACCTTC.

The chain links TRBV4-3 to TRBJ2-1; D ambiguous. V lost 1 base to trimming and J lost 8 bases, with 15 bases between them. The germline V gene encodes CDR1 LGHNA and CDR2 YSLEER. This CDR3 contains 15 residues. Written as DNA, the CDR3 is TGCGCCAGCAGCCAAGGAAATTTCGGAACTTATGAGCAGTTCTTC. Translation: CASSQGNFGTYEQFF.

This CDR3 is CASSNTRTTTDTQYF. Here the CDR3 DNA reads TGTGCCAGCAGTAACACCCGGACAACCACAGATACGCAGTATTTT. The chain combines TRBV2 with TRBJ2-3; perhaps TRBD1 as D (5 bases). Trimming removed 5 bases from V and 2 bases from J, with 14 bases in between. The CDR3 has 15 residues. Germline V gene lookup returns CDR1 SNHLY and CDR2 FYNNEI.

The chain uses TRBV7-2 and TRBJ2-7, with 8 nucleotides matching TRBD2. This CDR3 comprises 14 residues. CDR1 is SGHTA, CDR2 FQGNSA, per germline. V lost 4 bases to trimming and J lost 0 bases; unmatched junction nucleotides: 2. This CDR3 reads CASSSLADSYEQYF. CDR3 DNA: TGTGCCAGCAGCTCACTAGCGGACTCCTACGAGCAGTACTTC.

A remark on this clone: Compared with germline, one end of the junction differs, possibly owing to a read error. This chain links TRBV19 with TRBJ1-2, with a tentative D call TRBD1 (6 bases). Germline-derived CDR1 and CDR2 are LNHDA and SQIVND (reference sequence). The CDR3 totals 15 residues. CDR3 residues: CASSIDPVGGAYTPF. In DNA form, the CDR3 reads TGTGCCAGTAGTATAGATCCAGTGGGGGGGGCCTACACCCCCTTC. Complete variable domain (other parts from reference TRBV19 and TRBJ1-2): DGGITQSPKYLFRKEGQNVTLSCEQNLNHDAMYWYRQDPGQGLRLIYYSQIVNDFQKGDIAEGYSVSREKKESFPLTVTSAQKNPTAFYLCASSIDPVGGAYTPFGSGTRLTVV.

This clone is medium-sized in the sample. The chain recombines TRBV9 with TRBJ2-4; 10 positions agree with TRBD2. In germline, CDR1 is SGDLS, CDR2 YYNGEE. The trim removed 1 base at V and 6 bases at J, leaving 4 bases unmatched. CDR3 length: 15 amino acids. Here the CDR3 reads CASSVSAGGLNIQYF. The CDR3 nucleotides are TGTGCCAGCAGCGTATCAGCGGGAGGGTTAAACATTCAGTACTTC.